Listed below are T cell receptor beta chains from one sample, sequenced in a study of OX40 agonist ivuxolimab in advanced cancers. Produced via immunoSEQ multiplex PCR; TCRdb's table is partial and in-frame only. The sample carries about 89,000 clones, about 92% recorded once. Sequenced here: CD4+ or CD8+ T cells sorted from blood, sampled in a trial of the OX40 agonist ivuxolimab. These receptors originate from an adult with an advanced solid tumor such as melanoma, head and neck, liver or kidney cancer. Both conserved end residues are trimmed from each CDR3. D genes are given only for firm matches.

d_gene: NA
v_gene: TRBV6-1
j_gene: TRBJ1-2
CDR3aa: ASSEQGFGYT

d_gene: TRBD2
v_gene: TRBV10-3
j_gene: TRBJ2-1
CDR3aa: AISESNPGLAGEQF

d_gene: NA
v_gene: TRBV28
j_gene: TRBJ1-5
CDR3aa: ASSTLWGGFNQPQH

d_gene: TRBD2
v_gene: TRBV5-1
j_gene: TRBJ2-3
CDR3aa: ASSPPASGSTDTQY

d_gene: NA
v_gene: TRBV5-1
j_gene: TRBJ1-1
CDR3aa: ASSLDLGLGAF

d_gene: NA
v_gene: TRBV23-1
j_gene: TRBJ1-1
CDR3aa: ASSHNPKDKAF

d_gene: TRBD1
v_gene: TRBV28
j_gene: TRBJ2-1
CDR3aa: ASSWINPGQGYEQF

d_gene: NA
v_gene: TRBV28
j_gene: TRBJ1-2
CDR3aa: AARQSWGYT

d_gene: TRBD1
v_gene: TRBV11-1
j_gene: TRBJ1-4
CDR3aa: ASGDRGKPTNEKLF

d_gene: NA
v_gene: TRBV10-3
j_gene: TRBJ2-1
CDR3aa: AISESTGLDKF

d_gene: TRBD1
v_gene: TRBV9
j_gene: TRBJ1-2
CDR3aa: ASSERPGTGGYT

d_gene: NA
v_gene: TRBV4-1
j_gene: TRBJ1-1
CDR3aa: ASSQLMTANTEAF

d_gene: NA
v_gene: TRBV18
j_gene: TRBJ2-7
CDR3aa: ASSPGDEQY

d_gene: NA
v_gene: TRBV4-2
j_gene: TRBJ1-2
CDR3aa: ASSQLKSVPFNYGYT

d_gene: NA
v_gene: TRBV6-6
j_gene: TRBJ1-1
CDR3aa: ASTAVENTEAF

d_gene: NA
v_gene: TRBV6-6
j_gene: TRBJ1-4
CDR3aa: ASSHPAREKLF

d_gene: TRBD1
v_gene: TRBV6-5
j_gene: TRBJ1-2
CDR3aa: ASSYRTGRGNGYT

d_gene: NA
v_gene: TRBV28
j_gene: TRBJ2-1
CDR3aa: ASTNRGAWQF

d_gene: NA
v_gene: TRBV5-1
j_gene: TRBJ1-1
CDR3aa: ASSLGQGGTEAF

d_gene: NA
v_gene: TRBV12-5
j_gene: TRBJ1-5
CDR3aa: ASARSGASQPQH

d_gene: TRBD1
v_gene: TRBV9
j_gene: TRBJ1-2
CDR3aa: ASSVDRGHYGYT

d_gene: NA
v_gene: TRBV6-6
j_gene: TRBJ1-2
CDR3aa: ASSYSNYGYT

d_gene: NA
v_gene: TRBV4-3
j_gene: TRBJ1-2
CDR3aa: ASSQEYPYGRKGPNYGYT

d_gene: TRBD1
v_gene: TRBV5-1
j_gene: TRBJ2-2
CDR3aa: ASSLPRDRGPGELF

d_gene: TRBD2
v_gene: TRBV27
j_gene: TRBJ2-1
CDR3aa: ASSLTGLAGEF

d_gene: NA
v_gene: TRBV5-5
j_gene: TRBJ1-1
CDR3aa: ASSSHTVLGQGNTEAF

d_gene: NA
v_gene: TRBV18
j_gene: TRBJ1-2
CDR3aa: ASSPPTVRDNYGYT

d_gene: NA
v_gene: TRBV2
j_gene: TRBJ2-3
CDR3aa: ASSVRGNTDTQY

d_gene: NA
v_gene: TRBV30
j_gene: TRBJ1-1
CDR3aa: AWRRGMDTEAF

d_gene: NA
v_gene: TRBV11-3
j_gene: TRBJ2-1
CDR3aa: ASSLDGGLVNEQF

d_gene: TRBD1
v_gene: TRBV6-6
j_gene: TRBJ2-2
CDR3aa: ASSYKGQGSGELF

d_gene: NA
v_gene: TRBV2
j_gene: TRBJ1-5
CDR3aa: ASSEQGLGQPQH

d_gene: NA
v_gene: TRBV6-5
j_gene: TRBJ2-5
CDR3aa: ASGTGETQY

d_gene: NA
v_gene: TRBV30
j_gene: TRBJ1-5
CDR3aa: AWSVLGGWPQH

d_gene: NA
v_gene: TRBV5-5
j_gene: TRBJ2-7
CDR3aa: ASSFTYEQY

d_gene: TRBD1
v_gene: TRBV28
j_gene: TRBJ2-7
CDR3aa: ASVDRGQGYEQY

d_gene: NA
v_gene: TRBV7-3
j_gene: TRBJ1-6
CDR3aa: ASSLTGNSPLH

d_gene: NA
v_gene: TRBV6-1
j_gene: TRBJ1-5
CDR3aa: ASSANRNQPQH

d_gene: TRBD2
v_gene: TRBV30
j_gene: TRBJ2-3
CDR3aa: AWTSGNTDTQY